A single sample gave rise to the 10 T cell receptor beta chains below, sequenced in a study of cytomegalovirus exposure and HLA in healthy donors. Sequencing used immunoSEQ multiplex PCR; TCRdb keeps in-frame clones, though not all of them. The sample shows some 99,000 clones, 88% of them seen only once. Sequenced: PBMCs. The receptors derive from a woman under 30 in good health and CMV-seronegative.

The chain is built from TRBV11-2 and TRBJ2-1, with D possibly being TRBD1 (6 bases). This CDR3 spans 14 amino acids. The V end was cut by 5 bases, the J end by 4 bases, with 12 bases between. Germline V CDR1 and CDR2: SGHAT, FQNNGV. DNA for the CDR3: TGTGCCAGCAGCCCACAGGGCGCATACAATGAGCAGTTCTTC. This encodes CASSPQGAYNEQFF.

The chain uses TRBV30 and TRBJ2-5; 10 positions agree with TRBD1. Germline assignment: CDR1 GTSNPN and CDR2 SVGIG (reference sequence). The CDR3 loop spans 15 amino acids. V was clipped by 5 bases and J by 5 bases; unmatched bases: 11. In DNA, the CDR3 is TGTGCCTGGGGACCGGGACAGGGGAGGCGGGAGACCCAGTACTTC. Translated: CAWGPGQGRRETQYF.

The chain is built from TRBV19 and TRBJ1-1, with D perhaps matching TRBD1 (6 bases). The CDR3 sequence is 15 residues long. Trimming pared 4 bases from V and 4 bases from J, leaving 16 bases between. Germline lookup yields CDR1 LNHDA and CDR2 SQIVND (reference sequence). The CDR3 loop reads CASSTRQEMGTEAFF. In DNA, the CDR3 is TGTGCCAGTAGTACGCGACAGGAAATGGGCACTGAAGCTTTCTTT. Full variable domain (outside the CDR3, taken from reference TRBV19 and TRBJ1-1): DGGITQSPKYLFRKEGQNVTLSCEQNLNHDAMYWYRQDPGQGLRLIYYSQIVNDFQKGDIAEGYSVSREKKESFPLTVTSAQKNPTAFYLCASSTRQEMGTEAFFGQGTRLTVV.

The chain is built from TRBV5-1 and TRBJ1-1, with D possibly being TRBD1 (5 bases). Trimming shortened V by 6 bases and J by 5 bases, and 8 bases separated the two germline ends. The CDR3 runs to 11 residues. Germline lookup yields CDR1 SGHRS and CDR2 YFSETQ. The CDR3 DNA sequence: TGCGCCAGCATCCAGGGAACTGAAGCTTTCTTT. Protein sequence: CASIQGTEAFF.

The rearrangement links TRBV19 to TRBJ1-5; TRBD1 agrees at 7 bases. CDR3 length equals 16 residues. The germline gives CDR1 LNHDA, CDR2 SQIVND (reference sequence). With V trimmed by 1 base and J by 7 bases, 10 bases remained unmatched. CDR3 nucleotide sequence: TGTGCCAGTAGTATAGGAGGGGGCGGCTTTCACCAGCCCCAGCATTTT. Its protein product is CASSIGGGGFHQPQHF. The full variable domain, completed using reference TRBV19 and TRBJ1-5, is DGGITQSPKYLFRKEGQNVTLSCEQNLNHDAMYWYRQDPGQGLRLIYYSQIVNDFQKGDIAEGYSVSREKKESFPLTVTSAQKNPTAFYLCASSIGGGGFHQPQHFGDGTRLSIL.

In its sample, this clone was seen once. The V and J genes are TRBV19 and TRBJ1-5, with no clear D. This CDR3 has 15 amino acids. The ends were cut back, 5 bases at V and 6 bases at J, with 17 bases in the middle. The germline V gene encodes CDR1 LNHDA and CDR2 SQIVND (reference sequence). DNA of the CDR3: TGTGCCAGTAGTCAGTTTGAGTCAGGTGCTCAGCCCCAGCATTTT. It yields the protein CASSQFESGAQPQHF.

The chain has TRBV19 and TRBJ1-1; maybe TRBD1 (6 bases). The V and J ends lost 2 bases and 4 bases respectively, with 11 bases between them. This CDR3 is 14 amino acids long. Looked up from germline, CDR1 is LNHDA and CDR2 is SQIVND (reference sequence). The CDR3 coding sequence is TGTGCCAGTAGTATAAGTACAGGGCCCACTGAAGCTTTCTTT. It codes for CASSISTGPTEAFF.

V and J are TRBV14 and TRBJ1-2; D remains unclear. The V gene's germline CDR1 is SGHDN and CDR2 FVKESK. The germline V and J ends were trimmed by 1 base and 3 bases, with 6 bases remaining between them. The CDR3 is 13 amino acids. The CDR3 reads CASSQGEYYGYTF. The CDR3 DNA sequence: TGTGCCAGCAGCCAAGGAGAATACTATGGCTACACCTTC.

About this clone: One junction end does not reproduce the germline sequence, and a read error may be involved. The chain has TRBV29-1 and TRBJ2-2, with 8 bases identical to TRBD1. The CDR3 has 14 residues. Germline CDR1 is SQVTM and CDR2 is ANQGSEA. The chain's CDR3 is CSVEAGQGSGELFF. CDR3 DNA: TGCAGCGTGGAAGCTGGACAGGGCTCCGGGGAGCTGTTTTTT.

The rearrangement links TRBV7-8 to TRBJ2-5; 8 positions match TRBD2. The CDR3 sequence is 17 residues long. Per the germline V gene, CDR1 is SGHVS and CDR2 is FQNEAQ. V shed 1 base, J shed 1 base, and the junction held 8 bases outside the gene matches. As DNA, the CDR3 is TGTGCCAGCAGCTTAGGTCTTGGGACTAGGACCCAAGAGACCCAGTACTTC. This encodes CASSLGLGTRTQETQYF.